Each of the 30 T cell receptor beta chains below was sequenced from the same sample in a study of CD8+ T cells in alopecia areata. In each case, RNA was isolated and then reverse transcribed into cDNA as the sequencing template. Profiling relied on immunoSEQ multiplex PCR, and the TCRdb table lists in-frame clones only, not all of them. The table records about 210,000 clones, approximately 57% of them present only once. Noted treatment: oral pan-JAK inhibitor, 5-10 mg twice daily. Source: CD4+ T cells sorted from blood, taken at week 4, from a patient treated with tofacitinib. The receptors here all came from a human donor with alopecia areata.

This clone was seen many times. CDR3 region: CASRPGTGGGYGYTF. The CDR3 DNA sequence: TGTGCCAGTAGACCGGGGACAGGGGGCGGCTATGGCTACACCTTC. The genes are TRBV19 and TRBJ1-2, with TRBD1 matching 12 bases. The V gene end was trimmed by 6 bases and the J gene end by 4 bases; junction bases not matched to a gene: 6. Germline V gives CDR1 LNHDA, CDR2 SQIVND (reference sequence). The CDR3 runs to 15 residues.

The chain is built from TRBV18 and TRBJ1-2; a weak D match, TRBD1 (6 bases). The CDR3 totals 12 residues. V lost 3 bases and J 5 bases, leaving 7 bases between the germline ends. The germline V gene has CDR1 KGHSH and CDR2 LQKENI. This CDR3 reads CASSPDSYGYTF. The CDR3, as DNA: TGTGCCAGCTCACCGGACAGTTATGGCTACACCTTC.

This clone was counted between two and nine times. This chain joins TRBV14 and TRBJ1-1; D is unresolved. The CDR3 has 14 residues. Germline V CDR1 and CDR2: SGHDN, FVKESK. V lost 6 bases, J lost 5 bases, and 16 bases lay in between. The CDR3 is CASSRSRSSTEAFF. The CDR3 coding sequence is TGTGCCAGCAGTAGAAGCAGGTCGTCAACTGAAGCTTTCTTT.

This clone has a handful of counts. The genes are TRBV9 and TRBJ2-4, with TRBD1 as a possible D gene (6 bases). V was trimmed by 0 bases and J by 7 bases, leaving 14 bases between them. Germline V gives CDR1 SGDLS, CDR2 YYNGEE. There are 15 residues in the CDR3. The CDR3 sequence: CASSVGGPGTNIQYF. In DNA, the CDR3 is TGTGCCAGCAGCGTAGGGGGGCCAGGAACCAACATTCAGTACTTC.

V is TRBV30 and J is TRBJ2-1, with D maybe TRBD2 (5 bases). This CDR3 has 13 residues. CDR1 GTSNPN and CDR2 SVGIG come from the germline V gene (reference sequence). Between the trimmed V and J ends, which lost 1 base and 8 bases, there was a span of 12 bases. DNA of the CDR3: TGTGCCTGGAGTGGAACTAGATGGGATGAGCAGTTCTTC. Protein sequence: CAWSGTRWDEQFF.

The J gene is TRBJ2-6, the V gene TRBV5-1; 12 bases fit TRBD1. Per germline, CDR1 SGHRS and CDR2 YFSETQ. The CDR3 runs 19 residues. V dropped 3 bases and J dropped 2; count of bases not matched to a gene: 9. The CDR3 region has the DNA TGCGCCAGCAGCTCGGGACAGGGGGCCACTAGAGCTGGGGCCAACGTCCTGACTTTC. Translating it yields CASSSGQGATRAGANVLTF.

The gene calls are TRBV30 and TRBJ2-1, with 8 positions matching TRBD1. V lost 5 bases and J lost 9; bases outside the gene matches: 6. The CDR3 has 12 residues. The germline gives CDR1 GTSNPN, CDR2 SVGIG (reference sequence). The CDR3 sequence: CAWGGQGSEQFF. As DNA, the CDR3 is TGTGCCTGGGGCGGACAGGGAAGTGAGCAGTTCTTC.

The gene calls are TRBV30 and TRBJ1-1; no definite D call. Germline V lookup: CDR1 GTSNPN, CDR2 SVGIG (reference sequence). CDR3 size: 11 residues. Trimming took 3 bases from V and 12 from J, leaving 14 bases between them. The CDR3 region has the DNA TGTGCCTGGAGCATTTCCGAGGCAACTTTCTTT. Protein product: CAWSISEATFF.

The J gene is TRBJ2-5, the V gene TRBV4-3; 16 bases fit TRBD2. V lost 3 bases and J lost 2; bases outside the gene matches: 6. CDR1 and CDR2 from the germline V gene are LGHNA and YSLEER. The CDR3 length is 18 residues. CDR3 in DNA: TGCGCCAGCAGCCACGGGACTAGCGGGGGGGCCAGACAAGAGACCCAGTACTTC. Protein: CASSHGTSGGARQETQYF.

V and J are TRBV30 and TRBJ1-6, with TRBD1 as a possible D gene (6 bases). V was pared by 3 bases and J by 5 bases, with 11 bases between. Germline V lookup: CDR1 GTSNPN, CDR2 SVGIG (reference sequence). CDR3 length equals 14 residues. As DNA, the CDR3 is TGTGCCTGGAGACAGGGCTCGGATAATTCACCCCTCCACTTT. This codes for CAWRQGSDNSPLHF.

As to this clone: Since a much larger clone is just one base distant, this may be a read error. The gene calls are TRBV2 and TRBJ1-5; D gene ambiguous. CDR1 and CDR2 from the germline V gene are SNHLY and FYNNEI. The CDR3 spans 12 residues. V was cut by 7 bases and J by 1 base, with 5 bases left in between. CDR3 region: CASTGSNQPQHF. As DNA, the CDR3 is TGTGCCAGCACCGGCAGCAATCAGCCCCAGCATTTT. Supplemented by reference TRBV2 and TRBJ1-5, the full variable domain reads EPEVTQTPSHQVTQMGQEVILRCVPISNHLYFYWYRQILGQKVEFLVSFYNNEISEKSEIFDDQFSVERPDGSNFTLKIRSTKLEDSAMYFCASTGSNQPQHFGDGTRLSIL.

The V and J genes are TRBV10-3 and TRBJ2-6; D remains ambiguous. The length of the CDR3 is 16 residues. Germline lookup yields CDR1 ENHRY and CDR2 SYGVKD. Trimming removed 3 bases from V and 0 bases from J, with 9 bases in between. DNA of the CDR3: TGTGCCATCAGTGATTTGTCAACCTCTGGGGCCAACGTCCTGACTTTC. Residues: CAISDLSTSGANVLTF.

This clone appeared a few times. This sequence joins TRBV10-3 and TRBJ2-7, with D maybe TRBD1 (6 bases). Germline values: CDR1 ENHRY, CDR2 SYGVKD. The ends were cut back, 6 bases at V and 5 bases at J, with 17 bases in the middle. The CDR3 has 14 amino acids. CDR3 amino acids: CAISTGSEVHEQYF. CDR3 bases: TGTGCCATCAGCACAGGGTCAGAAGTTCACGAGCAGTACTTC.

The chain combines TRBV5-1 with TRBJ1-4; D perhaps matches TRBD1 (6 bases). From germline, CDR1 is SGHRS and CDR2 YFSETQ. The V gene lost 0 bases and the J gene lost 0 bases, with 12 bases spanning the gap. There are 17 residues in the CDR3. The CDR3 sequence is CASSLEGTPATNEKLFF. The DNA for the CDR3 is TGCGCCAGCAGCTTGGAAGGGACACCAGCAACTAATGAAAAACTGTTTTTT.

In this sample, this clone turned up a few times. This chain joins TRBV7-9 and TRBJ1-6, with a tentative D call TRBD1 (6 bases). V lost 4 bases and J 7 bases, leaving 14 bases between the germline ends. This CDR3 region has 15 residues. Per the germline V gene, CDR1 is SEHNR and CDR2 is FQNEAQ (reference sequence). The CDR3 DNA is TGTGCCAGCAGCTGGGGGCGAGGGGAGAATTCACCCCTCCACTTT. This sequence encodes CASSWGRGENSPLHF.

There are a few counts of this clone. V gene TRBV7-7 combines with J gene TRBJ2-3; 10 bases align to TRBD2. Germline values: CDR1 SSHAT, CDR2 FNYEAQ (reference sequence). Unmatched junction bases numbered 3, after V lost 1 base and J lost 2 bases. The CDR3 covers 16 residues. The CDR3 spells CASSLEAGGTTDTQYF. CDR3 DNA sequence: TGTGCCAGCAGCTTAGAAGCGGGGGGGACCACAGATACGCAGTATTTT.

There are many counts of this clone. This chain joins TRBV11-2 and TRBJ2-7; 10 nucleotides agree with TRBD1. Trimming at V came to 3 bases and at J to 5 bases, leaving 7 bases not matched to a gene. The CDR3 totals 15 residues. The germline V gene encodes CDR1 SGHAT and CDR2 FQNNGV. The CDR3, as DNA: TGTGCCAGCAGCTTTAGGGACAGGGGTATCCACGAGCAGTACTTC. It is translated as CASSFRDRGIHEQYF.

The chain recombines TRBV14 with TRBJ2-7; no firm D call. Trimming removed 2 bases at V and 6 bases at J, with 14 bases between. The CDR3 sequence is 14 residues long. CDR1 and CDR2 from the germline V gene are SGHDN and FVKESK. CDR3 region: CASSQTRYVSEQYF. Here the CDR3 DNA reads TGTGCCAGCAGCCAAACACGATACGTTAGCGAGCAGTACTTC.

This clone was detected only a few times. This rearrangement joins TRBV29-1 to TRBJ1-1; D not certain. V was clipped by 4 bases and J by 0 bases, with 6 bases between them. Germline V gene sequence: CDR1 SQVTM, CDR2 ANQGSEA. The CDR3 totals 12 residues. CDR3: CSVVPMNTEAFF. In nucleotides, the CDR3 is TGCAGCGTTGTCCCCATGAACACTGAAGCTTTCTTT.

This clone was seen a few times. The chain employs TRBV23-1 and TRBJ2-7; 10 nucleotides match TRBD1. TRBV23-1 is noted as an ORF with a role that remains uncertain. There are 14 residues in the CDR3. J lost 4 bases, V lost 7 bases, and 7 bases had no gene match. The CDR3 spells CASISGQGLYEQYF. CDR3 coding DNA: TGCGCCAGCATTTCGGGACAGGGGTTGTACGAGCAGTACTTC.

The chain combines TRBV30 with TRBJ2-7, with 10 bases matching TRBD1. The CDR3 contains 13 residues. CDR1 and CDR2 from the germline V gene are GTSNPN and SVGIG (reference sequence). The junction had 3 bases not matched to a gene; V was cut back by 2 bases and J by 5 bases. CDR3 in amino acids: CAWSRDRGDEQYF. In DNA, the CDR3 is TGTGCCTGGAGTCGGGACAGGGGAGACGAGCAGTACTTC.

The chain employs TRBV29-1 and TRBJ2-6; 7 bases agree with TRBD1. Germline values: CDR1 SQVTM, CDR2 ANQGSEA. This CDR3 contains 15 residues. J lost 4 bases, V lost 7 bases, and 10 bases had no gene match. CDR3 amino acids: CSDGDSLTGANVLTF. Written as DNA, the CDR3 is TGCAGCGATGGGGACAGCCTAACGGGGGCCAACGTCCTGACTTTC.

The chain has TRBV7-2 and TRBJ2-3, with 10 bases lining up with TRBD2. V shed 5 bases, J shed 12 bases, and the junction held 11 bases outside the gene matches. Looked up from germline, CDR1 is SGHTA and CDR2 is FQGNSA. The CDR3 is 14 amino acids. CDR3 sequence (DNA): TGTGCCAGCAGCCCTCCGGGACTAGCGTTAGATCAGTATTTT. This sequence encodes CASSPPGLALDQYF. The full variable domain, completed using reference TRBV7-2 and TRBJ2-3, is GAGVSQSPSNKVTEKGKDVELRCDPISGHTALYWYRQSLGQGLEFLIYFQGNSAPDKSGLPSDRFSAERTGGSVSTLTIQRTQQEDSAVYLCASSPPGLALDQYFGPGTRLTVL.

The chain has TRBV19 and TRBJ1-1; D unclear. Trimming removed 3 bases at V and 3 bases at J, with 8 bases between. Germline V CDR1 and CDR2: LNHDA, SQIVND (reference sequence). The CDR3 has 13 residues. The CDR3 nucleotides are TGTGCCAGTAGTATGGGCCTAGACACTGAAGCTTTCTTT. Encoded protein: CASSMGLDTEAFF. Full variable domain (rest looked up from reference TRBV19 and TRBJ1-1): DGGITQSPKYLFRKEGQNVTLSCEQNLNHDAMYWYRQDPGQGLRLIYYSQIVNDFQKGDIAEGYSVSREKKESFPLTVTSAQKNPTAFYLCASSMGLDTEAFFGQGTRLTVV.

The genes are TRBV30 and TRBJ2-2; D unclear. Trimming shortened V by 4 bases and J by 4 bases, and 10 bases separated the two germline ends. The CDR3 loop spans 13 amino acids. Germline values: CDR1 GTSNPN, CDR2 SVGIG (reference sequence). This chain's CDR3 is CAWTLPGTGELFF. DNA of the CDR3: TGTGCCTGGACCCTCCCTGGCACCGGGGAGCTGTTTTTT.

The rearrangement uses TRBV29-1 and TRBJ1-1; D is ambiguous. The CDR3 length is 13 residues. From germline, CDR1 is SQVTM and CDR2 ANQGSEA. V was clipped by 3 bases and J by 4 bases, with 12 bases between them. The CDR3 nucleotides are TGCAGCGTTGAGAGGTGGACGGGCACTGAAGCTTTCTTT. This translates into CSVERWTGTEAFF.

This clone was seen more than once but under ten times. The chain is built from TRBV6-1 and TRBJ1-2, with D uncertain. CDR3 length: 12 residues. Germline loops: CDR1 MNHNS, CDR2 SASEGT. Trimming removed 6 bases from V and 8 bases from J, with 13 bases in between. The DNA of the CDR3 is TGTGCCAGCAGCCAGGATAGACCGGGCTACACCTTC. This codes for CASSQDRPGYTF.

The chain joins TRBV5-1 to TRBJ2-7; D is ambiguous. Germline assignment: CDR1 SGHRS and CDR2 YFSETQ. The CDR3 is 15 amino acids. Deletions cut 1 base from V and 2 bases from J, with 13 bases between. CDR3 amino acids: CASSLRSTSTYEQYF. The DNA for the CDR3 is TGCGCCAGCAGCTTGCGTTCAACGAGTACCTACGAGCAGTACTTC.

The chain employs TRBV6-5 and TRBJ1-5; D might be TRBD1 (6 bases). The CDR3 sequence is 14 residues long. V lost 6 bases to trimming and J lost 7 bases, with 16 bases between them. The germline gives CDR1 MNHEY, CDR2 SVGAGI. The CDR3 loop reads CASSTRGGMQPQHF. CDR3 nucleotides: TGTGCCAGCAGCACCCGGGGGGGCATGCAGCCCCAGCATTTT.

The rearrangement uses TRBV18 and TRBJ2-1; 13 bases match TRBD2. The junction had 0 bases not matched to a gene; V was cut back by 3 bases and J by 7 bases. The V gene's germline CDR1 is KGHSH and CDR2 LQKENI. The CDR3 covers 14 residues. The DNA for the CDR3 is TGTGCCAGCTCACCGGGACTAGCGGGGAATGAGCAGTTCTTC. The encoded protein is CASSPGLAGNEQFF.